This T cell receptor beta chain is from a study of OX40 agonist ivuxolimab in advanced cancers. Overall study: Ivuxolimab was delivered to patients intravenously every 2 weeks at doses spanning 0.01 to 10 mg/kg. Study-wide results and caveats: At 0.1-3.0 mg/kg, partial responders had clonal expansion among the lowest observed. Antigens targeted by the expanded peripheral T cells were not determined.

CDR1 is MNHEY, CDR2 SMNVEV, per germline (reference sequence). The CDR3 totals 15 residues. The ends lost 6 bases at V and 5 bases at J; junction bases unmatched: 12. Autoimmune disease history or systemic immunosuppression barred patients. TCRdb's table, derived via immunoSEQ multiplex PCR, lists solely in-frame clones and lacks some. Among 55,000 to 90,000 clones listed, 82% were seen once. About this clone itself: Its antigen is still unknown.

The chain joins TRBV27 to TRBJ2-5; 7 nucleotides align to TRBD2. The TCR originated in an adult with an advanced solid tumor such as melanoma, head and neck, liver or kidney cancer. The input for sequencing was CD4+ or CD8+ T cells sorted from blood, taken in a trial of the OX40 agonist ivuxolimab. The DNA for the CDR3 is TGTGCCAGCAGCTCCCCTGCTAGCGGAGGGGAGACCCAGTACTTC. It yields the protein CASSSPASGGETQYF.